A selection of T cell receptor beta chains follows, all from one sample in a study of blood T cell repertoires in COVID-19. Repertoires were generated with immunoSEQ multiplex PCR, while TCRdb's copy carries only in-frame clones and drops some. The sample carries about 80,000 clones, approximately 79% recorded once. Input material: peripheral blood. These TCRs come from a man between 65 and 80 years old with active or convalescent COVID-19. Both conserved end residues are part of each CDR3. D genes are given only for firm matches. Only part of the rows carry a size: once, few, many, or a class if the clone is expanded.

V gene	D gene	clone size	J gene	CDR3 DNA	CDR3 protein
TRBV2	TRBD2	-	TRBJ2-1	TGTGCCAGCAGGGCCGGGACTACCAACAATGAGCAGTTCTTC	CASRAGTTNNEQFF
TRBV19	-	-	TRBJ1-2	TGTGCCAGTCAAACAGATGACTATGGCTACACCTTC	CASQTDDYGYTF
TRBV20-1	TRBD1	-	TRBJ2-5	TGCAGTGCTAGTAAGACAGGGGTTGAGACCCAGTACTTC	CSASKTGVETQYF
TRBV24-1	TRBD2	-	TRBJ2-1	TGTGCCACCAGTGACGACGGGACTAGCGGGGGGGCTCTCAATGAGCAGTTCTTC	CATSDDGTSGGALNEQFF
TRBV7-2	-	-	TRBJ2-2	TGTGCCAGCAGAGTAGCAGGGTTCGGGGAGCTGTTTTTT	CASRVAGFGELFF
TRBV29-1	TRBD1	-	TRBJ1-5	TGCAGCGTAAAGACAGGGGGCAATCAGCCCCAGCATTTT	CSVKTGGNQPQHF
TRBV2	TRBD1	-	TRBJ2-7	TGTGCCGGCCGCGAACTTCGGACAGGGCATGAGCAGTACTTC	CAGRELRTGHEQYF
TRBV7-3	-	many	TRBJ1-2	TGTGCCTCCGCTCCAGGTGCCGATCACTATGGCTACACCTTC	CASAPGADHYGYTF
TRBV5-4	TRBD1	-	TRBJ2-7	TGTGCCAGCAGCTATGACAGGGGCTCCTACGAGCAGTACTTC	CASSYDRGSYEQYF
TRBV6-5	TRBD1	-	TRBJ2-3	TGTGCCAGCACCAAGACAGGGCCCACAGATACGCAGTATTTT	CASTKTGPTDTQYF
TRBV9	-	few	TRBJ1-1	TGTGCCAGCAGAAAAGGGGACACTGAAGCTTTCTTT	CASRKGDTEAFF
TRBV7-9	-	-	TRBJ1-5	TGTGCCAGCAGCGAACTTTTAGTGTCCCAGCCCCAGCATTTT	CASSELLVSQPQHF
TRBV10-2	-	-	TRBJ1-5	TGCGCCAGCACCCCGGTAGGGCTCGGGGCCCAGCATTTT	CASTPVGLGAQHF
TRBV7-9	-	-	TRBJ1-5	TGTGCCAGCAGCCCGGACGGGGACTTTAGCAATCAGCCCCAGCATTTT	CASSPDGDFSNQPQHF
TRBV5-1	-	many	TRBJ2-1	TGCGCCAGCAGCTACGAGGCAAGCAGAAGGTTCTTC	CASSYEASRRFF
TRBV5-3	TRBD1	-	TRBJ2-7	TGTGCCAATCAACCCGGGACAGATCACTACGAGCAGTACTTC	CANQPGTDHYEQYF
TRBV28	-	-	TRBJ2-3	TGTGCCAGCAGTTCCTCGGGGGAGGGACAAGATACGCAGTATTTT	CASSSSGEGQDTQYF
TRBV5-1	TRBD1	-	TRBJ2-7	TGCGCCAGCAGCACGGGACAGGGGTCCCACGAGCAGTACTTC	CASSTGQGSHEQYF
TRBV28	-	-	TRBJ1-1	TGTGCCAGCAGTTTAGGACTGATGAACACTGAAGCTTTCTTT	CASSLGLMNTEAFF
TRBV12-3/TRBV12-4	-	once	TRBJ1-1	TGTGCCAGCAGGTCACAGGTTGAAGCTTTCTTT	CASRSQVEAFF
TRBV6-5	TRBD1	-	TRBJ1-2	TGTGCCAGCAGTTACTCAGGGACAGGGGGGGGTGGCTACACCTTC	CASSYSGTGGGGYTF
TRBV20-1	-	-	TRBJ2-7	TGCAGTGCTAGGAGGGACAACGAGCAGTACTTC	CSARRDNEQYF
TRBV11-3	TRBD2	-	TRBJ2-3	TGTGCCAGCAGCTTTCTAGCGGGGATAAGCACAGATACGCAGTATTTT	CASSFLAGISTDTQYF
TRBV24-1	TRBD2	-	TRBJ2-3	TGTGCCACCAAAGCGGGGGGCACAGATACGCAGTATTTT	CATKAGGTDTQYF
TRBV5-5	TRBD2	-	TRBJ2-1	TGTGCCAGCAGCTTAGCGGGGGCGTACAATGAGCAGTTCTTC	CASSLAGAYNEQFF
TRBV5-1	-	many	TRBJ1-1	TGCGCCAGCAGCCAATGGACAGCGAACACTGAAGCTTTCTTT	CASSQWTANTEAFF
TRBV19	TRBD1	-	TRBJ1-2	TGTGCCAGTAGGACCGGGGGACAGGCGGATGGCTACACCTTC	CASRTGGQADGYTF
TRBV7-9	-	-	TRBJ1-1	TGTGCCAGCAGCTTAGACAGGGCTAAGGCTTTCTTT	CASSLDRAKAFF
TRBV5-1	-	-	TRBJ2-5	TGCGCCAGCAGCTTGGCTTCCCAGGCCGCAGAGACCCAGTACTTC	CASSLASQAAETQYF
TRBV13	-	-	TRBJ2-5	TGTGCCAGCAGCTTACTCCAAAGGGAGCAGTACTTC	CASSLLQREQYF
TRBV5-4	-	few	TRBJ2-5	TGTGCCAGCAGCTCCAGAACTCCGGGGATCCAAGAGACCCAGTACTTC	CASSSRTPGIQETQYF
TRBV3-1/TRBV3-2	TRBD1	-	TRBJ1-2	TGTGCCAGCAGCCCCCCGGGACAGGGAGTTGGTGGCTACACCTTC	CASSPPGQGVGGYTF
TRBV11-3	TRBD1	few	TRBJ2-7	TGTGCCAGCAGCTTAGCAGCCGGGACAGGGGGCTACGAGCAGTACTTC	CASSLAAGTGGYEQYF
TRBV6-5	-	-	TRBJ1-2	TGTGCCAGCAGTCCACGACAAAACTATGGCTACACCTTC	CASSPRQNYGYTF